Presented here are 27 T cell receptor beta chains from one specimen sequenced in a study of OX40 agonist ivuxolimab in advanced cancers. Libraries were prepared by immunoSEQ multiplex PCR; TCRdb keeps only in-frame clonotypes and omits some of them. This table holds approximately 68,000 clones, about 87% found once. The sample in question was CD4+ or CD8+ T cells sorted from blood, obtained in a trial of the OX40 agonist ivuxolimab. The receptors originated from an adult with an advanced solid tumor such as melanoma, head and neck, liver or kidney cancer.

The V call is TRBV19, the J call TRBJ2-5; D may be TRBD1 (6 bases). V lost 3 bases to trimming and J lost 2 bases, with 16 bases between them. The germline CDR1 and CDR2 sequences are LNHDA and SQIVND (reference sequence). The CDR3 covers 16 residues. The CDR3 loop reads CASSIIPGQDQETQYF. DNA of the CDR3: TGTGCCAGTAGTATCATTCCGGGACAAGATCAAGAGACCCAGTACTTC.

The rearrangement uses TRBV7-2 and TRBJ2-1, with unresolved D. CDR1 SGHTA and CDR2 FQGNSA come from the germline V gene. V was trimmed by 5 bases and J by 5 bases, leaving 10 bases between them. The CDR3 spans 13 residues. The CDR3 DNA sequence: TGTGCCAGCAGCCAAGGACCCAACAATGAGCAGTTCTTC. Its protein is CASSQGPNNEQFF.

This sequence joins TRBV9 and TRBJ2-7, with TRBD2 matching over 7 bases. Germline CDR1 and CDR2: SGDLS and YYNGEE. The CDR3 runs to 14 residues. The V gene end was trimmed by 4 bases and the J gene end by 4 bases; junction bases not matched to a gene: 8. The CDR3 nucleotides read TGTGCCAGCAGCAAGGGACTAAAAACTTACGAGCAGTACTTC. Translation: CASSKGLKTYEQYF.

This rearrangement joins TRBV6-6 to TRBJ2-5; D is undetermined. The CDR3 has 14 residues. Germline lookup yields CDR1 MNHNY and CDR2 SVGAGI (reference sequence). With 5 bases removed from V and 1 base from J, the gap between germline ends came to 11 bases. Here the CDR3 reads CASSPPGSQETQYF. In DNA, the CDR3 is TGTGCCAGCAGTCCCCCGGGCAGCCAAGAGACCCAGTACTTC.

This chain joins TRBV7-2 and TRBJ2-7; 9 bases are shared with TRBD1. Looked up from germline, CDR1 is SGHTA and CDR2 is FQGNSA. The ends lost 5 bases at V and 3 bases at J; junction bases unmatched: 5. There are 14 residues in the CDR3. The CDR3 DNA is TGTGCCAGCAGCAAGGGACAGGGTCACTACGAGCAGTACTTC. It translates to CASSKGQGHYEQYF.

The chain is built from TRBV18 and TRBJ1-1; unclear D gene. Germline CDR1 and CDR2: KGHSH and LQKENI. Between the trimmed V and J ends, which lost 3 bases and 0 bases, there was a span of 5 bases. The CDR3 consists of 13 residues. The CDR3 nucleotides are TGTGCCAGCTCACCCGGGGTGAACACTGAAGCTTTCTTT. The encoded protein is CASSPGVNTEAFF. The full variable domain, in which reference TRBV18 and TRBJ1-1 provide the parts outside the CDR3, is NAGVMQNPRHLVRRRGQEARLRCSPMKGHSHVYWYRQLPEEGLKFMVYLQKENIIDESGMPKERFSAEFPKEGPSILRIQQVVRGDSAAYFCASSPGVNTEAFFGQGTRLTVV.

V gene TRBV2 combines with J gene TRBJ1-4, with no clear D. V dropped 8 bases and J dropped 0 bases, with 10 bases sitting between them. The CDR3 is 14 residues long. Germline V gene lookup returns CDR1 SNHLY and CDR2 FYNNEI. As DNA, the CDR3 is TGTGCCAGCGGGCGGCAGTCAACTAATGAAAAACTGTTTTTT. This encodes CASGRQSTNEKLFF.

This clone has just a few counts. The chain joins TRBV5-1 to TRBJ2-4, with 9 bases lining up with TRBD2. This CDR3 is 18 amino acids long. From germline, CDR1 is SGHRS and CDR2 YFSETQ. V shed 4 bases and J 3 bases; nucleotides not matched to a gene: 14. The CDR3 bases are TGCGCCAGCAGCCAGAAGTTTTTAGCGGGGGACGTCAAAAACATTCAGTACTTC. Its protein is CASSQKFLAGDVKNIQYF.

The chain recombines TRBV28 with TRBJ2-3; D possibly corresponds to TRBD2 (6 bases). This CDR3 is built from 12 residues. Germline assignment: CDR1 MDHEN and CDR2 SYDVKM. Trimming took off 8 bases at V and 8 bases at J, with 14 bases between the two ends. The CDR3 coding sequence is TGTGCCAGCGTCTTCCGGGGAGGTACGCAGTATTTT. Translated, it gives CASVFRGGTQYF.

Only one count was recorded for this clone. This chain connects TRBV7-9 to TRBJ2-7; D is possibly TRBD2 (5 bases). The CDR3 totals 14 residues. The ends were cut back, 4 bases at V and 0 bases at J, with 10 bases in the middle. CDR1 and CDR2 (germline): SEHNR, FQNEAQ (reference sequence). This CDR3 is CASSSGWDSYEQYF. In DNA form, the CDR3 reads TGTGCCAGCAGCTCGGGGTGGGACTCCTACGAGCAGTACTTC.

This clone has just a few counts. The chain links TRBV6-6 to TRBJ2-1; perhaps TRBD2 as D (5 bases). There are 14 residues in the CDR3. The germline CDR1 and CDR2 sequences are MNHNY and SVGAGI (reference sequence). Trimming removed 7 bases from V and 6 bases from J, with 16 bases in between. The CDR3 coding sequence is TGTGCCAGCAACCCTGCGGCGGAGGCCAATGAGCAGTTCTTC. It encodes CASNPAAEANEQFF.

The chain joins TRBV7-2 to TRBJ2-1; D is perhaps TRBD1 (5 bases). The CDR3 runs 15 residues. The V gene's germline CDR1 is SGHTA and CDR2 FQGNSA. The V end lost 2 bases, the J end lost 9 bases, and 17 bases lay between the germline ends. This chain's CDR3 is CASSLTATRQGEQFF. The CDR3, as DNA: TGTGCCAGCAGCTTAACAGCGACGCGGCAGGGTGAGCAGTTCTTC. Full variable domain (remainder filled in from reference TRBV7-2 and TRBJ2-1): GAGVSQSPSNKVTEKGKDVELRCDPISGHTALYWYRQSLGQGLEFLIYFQGNSAPDKSGLPSDRFSAERTGGSVSTLTIQRTQQEDSAVYLCASSLTATRQGEQFFGPGTRLTVL.

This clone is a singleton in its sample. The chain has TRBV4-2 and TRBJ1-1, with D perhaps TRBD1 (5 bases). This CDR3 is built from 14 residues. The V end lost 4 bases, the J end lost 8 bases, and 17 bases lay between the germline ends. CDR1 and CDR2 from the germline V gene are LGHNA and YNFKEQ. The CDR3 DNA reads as TGTGCCAGCAGCCCGTATGGGGGAGGAGAGGAAGCTTTCTTT. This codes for CASSPYGGGEEAFF.

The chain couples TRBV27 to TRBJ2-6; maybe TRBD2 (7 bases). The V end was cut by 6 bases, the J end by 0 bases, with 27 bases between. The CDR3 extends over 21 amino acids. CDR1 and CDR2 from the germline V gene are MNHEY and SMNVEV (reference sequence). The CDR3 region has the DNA TGTGCCAGCAGGCCAACAATGGGGGGGGGCGCCCCTATCTCTGGGGCCAACGTCCTGACTTTC. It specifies CASRPTMGGGAPISGANVLTF.

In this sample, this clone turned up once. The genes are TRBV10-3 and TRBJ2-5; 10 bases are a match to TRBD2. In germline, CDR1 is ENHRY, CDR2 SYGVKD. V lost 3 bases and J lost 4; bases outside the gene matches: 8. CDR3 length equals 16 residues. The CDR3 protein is CAISDRAGGSGETQYF. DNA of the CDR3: TGTGCCATCAGTGATCGAGCGGGAGGGTCAGGAGAGACCCAGTACTTC.

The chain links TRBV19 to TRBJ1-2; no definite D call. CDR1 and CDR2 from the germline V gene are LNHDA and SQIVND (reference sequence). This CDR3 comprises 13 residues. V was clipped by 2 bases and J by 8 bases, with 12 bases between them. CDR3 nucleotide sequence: TGTGCCAGTAGTATATCTACCACCAAGGGCTACACCTTC. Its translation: CASSISTTKGYTF. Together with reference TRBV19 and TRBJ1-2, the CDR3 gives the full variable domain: DGGITQSPKYLFRKEGQNVTLSCEQNLNHDAMYWYRQDPGQGLRLIYYSQIVNDFQKGDIAEGYSVSREKKESFPLTVTSAQKNPTAFYLCASSISTTKGYTFGSGTRLTVV.

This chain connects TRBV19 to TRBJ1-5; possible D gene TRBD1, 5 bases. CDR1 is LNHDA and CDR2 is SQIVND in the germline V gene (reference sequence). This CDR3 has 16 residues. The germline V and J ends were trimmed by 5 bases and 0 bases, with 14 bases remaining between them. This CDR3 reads CASSGLRGSSNQPQHF. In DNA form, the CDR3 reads TGTGCCAGTAGTGGCTTGCGGGGGTCTAGCAATCAGCCCCAGCATTTT.

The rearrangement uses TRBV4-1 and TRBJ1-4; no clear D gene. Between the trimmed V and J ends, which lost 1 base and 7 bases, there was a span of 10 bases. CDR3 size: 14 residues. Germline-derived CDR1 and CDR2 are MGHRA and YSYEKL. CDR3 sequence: CASSQGEEGEKLFF. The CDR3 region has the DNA TGCGCCAGCAGCCAAGGGGAGGAGGGTGAAAAACTGTTTTTT.

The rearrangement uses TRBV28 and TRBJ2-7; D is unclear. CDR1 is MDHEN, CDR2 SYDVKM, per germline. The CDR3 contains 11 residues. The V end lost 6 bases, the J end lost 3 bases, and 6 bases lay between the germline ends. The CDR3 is CASRTGYEQYF. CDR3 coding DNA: TGTGCCAGCAGAACCGGCTACGAGCAGTACTTC.

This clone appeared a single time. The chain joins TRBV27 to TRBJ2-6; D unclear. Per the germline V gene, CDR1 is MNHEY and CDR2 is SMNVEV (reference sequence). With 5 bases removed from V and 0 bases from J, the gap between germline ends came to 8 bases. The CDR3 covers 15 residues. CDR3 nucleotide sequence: TGTGCCAGCAGTCCATTACTCTCTGGGGCCAACGTCCTGACTTTC. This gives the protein CASSPLLSGANVLTF.

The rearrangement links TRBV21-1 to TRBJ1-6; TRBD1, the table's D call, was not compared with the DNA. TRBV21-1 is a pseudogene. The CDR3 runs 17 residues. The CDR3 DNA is TGTGCCATCCCGGGACAGGGATTAGAGTTCCATAATTCACCCCTCCACTTT. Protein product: CAIPGQGLEFHNSPLHF.

CDR3 in DNA: TGTGCCAGCCAGAAGGGAGGGCCTAATGAAAAACTGTTTTTT. Amino acids: CASQKGGPNEKLFF. The V call is TRBV28, the J call TRBJ1-4; no firm D call. Trimming pared 8 bases from V and 3 bases from J, leaving 13 bases between. The length of the CDR3 is 14 residues. Germline-derived CDR1 and CDR2 are MDHEN and SYDVKM.

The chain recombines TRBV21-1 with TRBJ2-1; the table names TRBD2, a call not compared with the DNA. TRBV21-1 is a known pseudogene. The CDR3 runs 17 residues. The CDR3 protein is CASSKITLAGSSREQFF. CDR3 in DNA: TGTGCCAGCAGCAAAATCACCCTAGCGGGGTCATCCAGGGAGCAGTTCTTC.

The CDR3 spells CASRYDRLGQPQHF. DNA for the CDR3: TGTGCCAGCAGGTATGACAGGTTAGGTCAGCCCCAGCATTTT. The genes are TRBV28 and TRBJ1-5; maybe TRBD1 (6 bases). The CDR3 length is 14 residues. V shed 6 bases and J shed 6 bases, with 15 bases lying between them. Germline V gene sequence: CDR1 MDHEN, CDR2 SYDVKM.

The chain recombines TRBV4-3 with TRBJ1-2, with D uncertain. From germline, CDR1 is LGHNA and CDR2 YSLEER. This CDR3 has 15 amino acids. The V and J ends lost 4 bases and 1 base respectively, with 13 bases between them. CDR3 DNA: TGCGCCAGCAGCCCCCGTGGCGTCCGTAACTATGGCTACACCTTC. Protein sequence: CASSPRGVRNYGYTF.

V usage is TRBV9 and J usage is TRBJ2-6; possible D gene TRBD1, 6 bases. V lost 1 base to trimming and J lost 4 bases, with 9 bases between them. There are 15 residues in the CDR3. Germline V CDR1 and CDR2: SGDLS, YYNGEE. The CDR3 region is CASSVTGYGANVLTF. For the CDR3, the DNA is TGTGCCAGCAGCGTAACAGGGTACGGGGCCAACGTCCTGACTTTC. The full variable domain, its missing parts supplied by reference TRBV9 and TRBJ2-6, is DSGVTQTPKHLITATGQRVTLRCSPRSGDLSVYWYQQSLDQGLQFLIQYYNGEERAKGNILERFSAQQFPDLHSELNLSSLELGDSALYFCASSVTGYGANVLTFGAGSRLTVL.

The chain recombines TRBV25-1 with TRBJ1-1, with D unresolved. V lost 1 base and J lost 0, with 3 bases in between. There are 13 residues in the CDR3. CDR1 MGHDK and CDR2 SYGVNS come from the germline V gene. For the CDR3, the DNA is TGTGCCAGCAGTGAATCTGTGAACACTGAAGCTTTCTTT. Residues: CASSESVNTEAFF.